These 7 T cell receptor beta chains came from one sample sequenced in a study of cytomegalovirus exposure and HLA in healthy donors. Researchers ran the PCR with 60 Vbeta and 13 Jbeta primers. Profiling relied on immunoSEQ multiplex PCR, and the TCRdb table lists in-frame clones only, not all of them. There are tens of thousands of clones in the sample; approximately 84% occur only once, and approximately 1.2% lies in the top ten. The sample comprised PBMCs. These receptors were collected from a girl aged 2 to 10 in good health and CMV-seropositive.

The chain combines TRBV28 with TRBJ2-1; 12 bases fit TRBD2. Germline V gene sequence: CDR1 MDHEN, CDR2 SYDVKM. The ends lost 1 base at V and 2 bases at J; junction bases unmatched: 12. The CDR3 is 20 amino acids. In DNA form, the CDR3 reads TGTGCCAGCAGTTTATTTAGGAGGACTAGCGGGAATATTCCCTACAATGAGCAGTTCTTC. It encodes CASSLFRRTSGNIPYNEQFF.

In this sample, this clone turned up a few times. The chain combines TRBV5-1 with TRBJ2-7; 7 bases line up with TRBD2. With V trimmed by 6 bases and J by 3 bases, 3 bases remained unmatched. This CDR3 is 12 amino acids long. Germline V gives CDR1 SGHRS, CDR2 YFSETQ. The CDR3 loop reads CASTGGSYEQYF. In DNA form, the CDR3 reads TGCGCCAGCACGGGGGGAAGCTACGAGCAGTACTTC.

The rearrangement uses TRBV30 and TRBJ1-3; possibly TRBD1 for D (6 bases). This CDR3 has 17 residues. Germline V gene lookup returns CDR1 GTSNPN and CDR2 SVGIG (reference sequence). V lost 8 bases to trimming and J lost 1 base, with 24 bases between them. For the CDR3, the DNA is TGTGCCGGGGGCGGAGAGGCCAGCGCTAGATCTGGAAACACCATATATTTT. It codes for CAGGGEASARSGNTIYF.

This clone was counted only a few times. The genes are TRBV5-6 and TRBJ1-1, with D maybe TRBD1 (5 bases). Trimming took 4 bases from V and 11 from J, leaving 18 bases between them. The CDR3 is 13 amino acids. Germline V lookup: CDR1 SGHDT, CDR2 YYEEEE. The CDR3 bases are TGTGCCAGCAGCACCGACGTCCAGGGTACGGCTTTCTTT. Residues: CASSTDVQGTAFF.

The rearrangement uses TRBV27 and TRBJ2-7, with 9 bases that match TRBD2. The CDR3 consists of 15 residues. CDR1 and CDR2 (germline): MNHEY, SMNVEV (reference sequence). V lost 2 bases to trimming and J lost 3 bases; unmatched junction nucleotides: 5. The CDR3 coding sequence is TGTGCCAGCAGTTTAAGAGGGACTAGCAACTACGAGCAGTACTTC. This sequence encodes CASSLRGTSNYEQYF.

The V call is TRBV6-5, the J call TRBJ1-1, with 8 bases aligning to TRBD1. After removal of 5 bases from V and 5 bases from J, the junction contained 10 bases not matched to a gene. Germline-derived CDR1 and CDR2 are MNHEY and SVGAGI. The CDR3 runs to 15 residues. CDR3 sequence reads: CASSLTDRERTEAFF. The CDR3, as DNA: TGTGCCAGCAGTCTAACGGACAGGGAAAGGACTGAAGCTTTCTTT.

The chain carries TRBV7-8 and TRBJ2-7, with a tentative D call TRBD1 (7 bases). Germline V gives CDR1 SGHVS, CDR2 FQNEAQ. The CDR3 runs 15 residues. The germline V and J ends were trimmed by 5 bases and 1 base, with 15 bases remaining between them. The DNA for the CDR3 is TGTGCCAGCAGCCGACAGGGAGGCCAATCCTACGAGCAGTACTTC. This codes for CASSRQGGQSYEQYF.